Shown below are 23 T cell receptor beta chains from a single sample sequenced in a study of monozygotic twins with inflammatory bowel disease. Each CDR3 protein gets one entry in TCRdb, which reprocessed the 5' RACE reads and gives no DNA. The table lists over 110,000 distinct CDR3 sequences. The sequencing sample was made of blood. These receptors originate from a human donor with ulcerative colitis or Crohn's disease, or a healthy co-twin of an affected twin (not recorded which).

V is TRBV11-2 and J is TRBJ1-2. The CDR3 contains 12 residues. Germline CDR1 SGHAT, CDR2 FQNNGV. CDR3 residues: CASSLSGYGYTF.

The chain couples TRBV18 to TRBJ2-1; the TCRdb D gene call, TRBD2, has no DNA to confirm it. This CDR3 contains 15 residues. Germline V gives CDR1 KGHSH, CDR2 LQKENI. CDR3 protein: CASSPSLADYNEQFF.

The V call is TRBV5-1, the J call TRBJ1-2; TCRdb's assignment of TRBD1 cannot be checked, as there is no DNA. CDR3 length: 16 residues. The germline gives CDR1 SGHRS, CDR2 YFSETQ. CDR3 region: CASSLNPSDSNYGYTF.

The CDR3 protein is CAWSMDFRINQPQHF. The genes are TRBV30 and TRBJ1-5. This CDR3 is built from 15 residues. Germline CDR1 and CDR2: GTSNPN and SVGIG (reference sequence).

The chain combines TRBV5-6 with TRBJ2-7. In germline, CDR1 is SGHDT, CDR2 YYEEEE. The CDR3 is 12 residues long. CDR3 residues: CASSLLPYEQYF.

The rearrangement joins TRBV7-2 to TRBJ1-1. The CDR3 loop spans 13 amino acids. The germline V gene has CDR1 SGHTA and CDR2 FQGNSA. The CDR3 here is CASSLGRGPRAFF.

The rearrangement joins TRBV5-1 to TRBJ2-3; TCRdb's D gene call, TRBD1, goes unchecked for lack of DNA. This CDR3 contains 14 residues. The germline V gene has CDR1 SGHRS and CDR2 YFSETQ. This CDR3 is CASTNPGPGDTQYF.

V gene TRBV5-1 combines with J gene TRBJ2-7. CDR1 and CDR2 from the germline V gene are SGHRS and YFSETQ. CDR3 size: 15 residues. The CDR3 is CASSLEPVVGYEQYF. Looking up the rest from reference TRBV5-1 and TRBJ2-7 gives the full variable domain: KAGVTQTPRYLIKTRGQQVTLSCSPISGHRSVSWYQQTPGQGLQFLFEYFSETQRNKGNFPGRFSGRQFSNSRSEMNVSTLELGDSALYLCASSLEPVVGYEQYFGPGTRLTVT.

The chain joins TRBV6-2 or TRBV6-3 to TRBJ1-5; TCRdb returns TRBD1, unconfirmable since there is no DNA. CDR3 length: 18 amino acids. Looked up from germline, CDR1 is MNHEY and CDR2 is SVGEGT. The CDR3 loop reads CASSSDRAITYSNQPQHF.

The V call is TRBV15, the J call TRBJ1-1; TCRdb outputs TRBD1, but without DNA this stays unchecked. The CDR3 length is 16 residues. The germline V gene has CDR1 LNHNV and CDR2 YYDKDF (reference sequence). Here the CDR3 reads CATNIASGTGYTEAFF.

This sequence joins TRBV18 and TRBJ1-5. CDR3 length: 12 residues. Germline V gene sequence: CDR1 KGHSH, CDR2 LQKENI. This CDR3 reads CASSEGGQPQHF.

The chain combines TRBV6-1 with TRBJ1-6; the TCRdb D gene call, TRBD1, has no DNA to confirm it. Germline values: CDR1 MNHNS, CDR2 SASEGT. The CDR3 has 14 amino acids. The CDR3 is CASIPGQGASPLHF.

V usage is TRBV5-1 and J usage is TRBJ2-7. Germline CDR1 and CDR2: SGHRS and YFSETQ. CDR3 size: 14 residues. CDR3: CASSWTGEPYEQYF.

This chain connects TRBV12-3 or TRBV12-4 to TRBJ1-5; TCRdb's D gene call, TRBD1, goes unchecked for lack of DNA. This CDR3 contains 14 residues. The CDR3 region is CASSPTGHNQPQHF.

The rearrangement links TRBV5-6 to TRBJ2-1; TCRdb returns TRBD2, unconfirmable since there is no DNA. CDR3 size: 16 residues. CDR1 and CDR2 (germline): SGHDT, YYEEEE. The CDR3 sequence is CASSLGLAGVSNEQFF.

The chain joins TRBV20-1 to TRBJ2-7; with no DNA, the TCRdb D assignment of TRBD1 cannot be verified. Germline-derived CDR1 and CDR2 are DFQATT and SNEGSKA (reference sequence). The CDR3 sequence is 17 residues long. The CDR3 region is CSARLFGAKGIGYEQYF.

The chain employs TRBV11-2 and TRBJ2-7; TCRdb indicates TRBD1, and absent DNA this call remains unverified. Germline CDR1 SGHAT, CDR2 FQNNGV. The CDR3 has 16 amino acids. CDR3 amino acids: CASSSYGTTGLGEQYF.

The chain has TRBV30 and TRBJ2-1; TCRdb picks TRBD2, but there is no DNA to check that call. This CDR3 spans 14 amino acids. The germline gives CDR1 GTSNPN, CDR2 SVGIG (reference sequence). CDR3 in amino acids: CAWSPGLAGYEQFF.

The V call is TRBV7-2, the J call TRBJ2-1; with no DNA, the TCRdb D assignment of TRBD1 cannot be verified. The germline gives CDR1 SGHTA, CDR2 FQGNSA. CDR3 size: 11 residues. The CDR3: CASSLGGVSFF.

The chain joins TRBV7-8 to TRBJ1-5; TCRdb reports TRBD1, a call that lacks DNA to check it against. The CDR3 has 17 residues. Germline V gene sequence: CDR1 SGHVS, CDR2 FQNEAQ. The CDR3 sequence: CASSFKEGTYSNQPQHF.

The CDR3 sequence: CSARVGVYGYTF. V usage is TRBV20-1 and J usage is TRBJ1-2; there is no DNA to check the TCRdb D call of TRBD1. The germline V gene encodes CDR1 DFQATT and CDR2 SNEGSKA (reference sequence). The CDR3 extends over 12 amino acids.

The genes are TRBV6-2 or TRBV6-3 and TRBJ2-1; TCRdb returns TRBD2, unconfirmable since there is no DNA. CDR1 MNHEY and CDR2 SVGEGT come from the germline V gene. The CDR3 sequence is 16 residues long. CDR3: CASSSPSYLSYNEQFF.

The chain couples TRBV25-1 to TRBJ1-2; the TCRdb call, TRBD1, lacks DNA for checking. This CDR3 has 13 residues. The germline gives CDR1 MGHDK, CDR2 SYGVNS. CDR3 region: CASSEYREDGYTF.